These 14 T cell receptor beta chains were sequenced from one sample in a study of cytotoxic CD8 clonotypes in ibrutinib-treated CLL (dated by TCRdb to 2020 to 2023). In light of the paper, this sample's time point label describes: progressive disease on ibrutinib. The library came from the immunoSEQ multiplex PCR assay. Not all clones reach the TCRdb copy of this immuneACCESS table, which keeps in-frame sequences only. Checked studies attribute under half of the gap to unresolved V genes and leave the rest unexplained. The sample contains 250,000 to 350,000 clones, 60% to 80% of them found a single time. Roughly 5.7% of the sample is held by the ten biggest clonotypes. The sequences come from PBMCs, collected at disease progression, from a patient treated with ibrutinib. These TCRs come from a human donor with chronic lymphocytic leukemia.

The V gene is TRBV27, the J gene TRBJ2-5, with 8 bases identical to TRBD1. Germline V gene data show CDR1 as MNHEY and CDR2 as SMNVEV (reference sequence). This CDR3 comprises 16 residues. The J segment lost 3 bases and the V segment lost 6 bases, leaving 12 bases of the junction unmatched. CDR3 bases: TGTGCCAGCAGCCCCTATCCACAGGGGGATAAAGAGACCCAGTACTTC. Protein sequence: CASSPYPQGDKETQYF.

The chain employs TRBV4-1 and TRBJ2-6, with no clear D. Per germline, CDR1 MGHRA and CDR2 YSYEKL. The CDR3 is made up of 17 amino acids. V lost 1 base, J lost 0 bases, and 10 bases lay in between. As DNA, the CDR3 is TGCGCCAGCAGCCAAGGGGCAGTGCCCTCTGGGGCCAACGTCCTGACTTTC. Encoded protein: CASSQGAVPSGANVLTF.

V is TRBV30 and J is TRBJ2-5; the match to TRBD2 covers 9 bases. CDR3 length: 13 amino acids. J was trimmed by 10 bases and V by 5 bases; bases with no gene match: 11. Per the germline V gene, CDR1 is GTSNPN and CDR2 is SVGIG (reference sequence). This chain's CDR3 is CAWSSGNTRDQYF. DNA for the CDR3: TGTGCCTGGTCTAGCGGGAACACAAGAGACCAGTACTTC.

This clone was counted only a few times. This chain uses TRBV7-3 with TRBJ2-5; D is undetermined. CDR1 SGHTA and CDR2 FQGTGA come from the germline V gene. The CDR3 totals 13 residues. Trimming took 0 bases from V and 2 from J, leaving 4 bases between them. In nucleotides, the CDR3 is TGTGCCAGCAGCTTAACCCGACAAGAGACCCAGTACTTC. This translates into CASSLTRQETQYF.

This chain joins TRBV5-6 and TRBJ2-7; the match to TRBD2 covers 11 bases. Germline assignment: CDR1 SGHDT and CDR2 YYEEEE. With 2 bases clipped from V and 2 bases from J, the junction kept 0 bases outside the gene matches. The CDR3 is made up of 14 amino acids. CDR3 sequence (DNA): TGTGCCAGCAGCTTACTAGCGGGAGCCTACGAGCAGTACTTC. Amino acids: CASSLLAGAYEQYF.

The chain is built from TRBV5-8 and TRBJ2-1; D is unclear. Germline lookup yields CDR1 SGHTS and CDR2 YDEGEE. Trimming removed 4 bases from V and 0 bases from J, with 14 bases in between. CDR3 length: 16 amino acids. This CDR3 is CASSRGSGVSYNEQFF. CDR3 coding DNA: TGTGCCAGCAGCCGAGGTTCAGGCGTCTCCTACAATGAGCAGTTCTTC.

The chain carries TRBV5-6 and TRBJ1-5, with a tentative D call TRBD1 (5 bases). The CDR3 has 13 residues. Trimming cost V 6 bases and J 2 bases, with 9 bases left between them. Germline V gives CDR1 SGHDT, CDR2 YYEEEE. CDR3 protein: CASNPTGNQPQHF. The CDR3 nucleotides read TGTGCCAGCAACCCGACAGGCAATCAGCCCCAGCATTTT.

This clone came up a few times. The V gene is TRBV5-6, the J gene TRBJ2-7; 9 nucleotides agree with TRBD1. The V gene end was trimmed by 2 bases and the J gene end by 6 bases; junction bases not matched to a gene: 9. Germline-derived CDR1 and CDR2 are SGHDT and YYEEEE. There are 15 residues in the CDR3. The chain's CDR3 is CASSFDRGSTSEQYF. The CDR3 DNA is TGTGCCAGCAGCTTTGACAGGGGGTCCACCTCCGAGCAGTACTTC. Variable domain in full (rest from reference TRBV5-6 and TRBJ2-7): DAGVTQSPTHLIKTRGQQVTLRCSPKSGHDTVSWYQQALGQGPQFIFQYYEEEERQRGNFPDRFSGHQFPNYSSELNVNALLLGDSALYLCASSFDRGSTSEQYFGPGTRLTVT.

V is TRBV25-1 and J is TRBJ2-5; either TRBD1 or TRBD2 may fit D (5 bases each). CDR3 size: 15 residues. The V end was cut by 3 bases, the J end by 9 bases, with 20 bases between. Germline V lookup: CDR1 MGHDK, CDR2 SYGVNS. In nucleotides, the CDR3 is TGTGCCAGCAGTGACCCCGGGACCCTCTCCCCCGCCCAGTACTTC. Its protein is CASSDPGTLSPAQYF.

CDR3 in DNA: TGCGCCAGCAGCCGGCTAGACCCGGGCCCGATAGGCGGGGAGCTGTTTTTT. The encoded protein is CASSRLDPGPIGGELFF. V and J are TRBV4-1 and TRBJ2-2; unclear D gene. V lost 4 bases and J 7 bases, leaving 22 bases between the germline ends. The germline V gene encodes CDR1 MGHRA and CDR2 YSYEKL. This CDR3 is 17 amino acids long.

This clone was picked up a small number of times. V is TRBV5-1 and J is TRBJ2-2; D possibly corresponds to TRBD1 (6 bases). The CDR3 loop spans 15 amino acids. Per the germline V gene, CDR1 is SGHRS and CDR2 is YFSETQ. V shed 4 bases and J shed 0 bases, with 10 bases lying between them. The CDR3 coding sequence is TGCGCCAGCAGCAGGACAGCCTCGAACACCGGGGAGCTGTTTTTT. Amino acid sequence: CASSRTASNTGELFF. Looking up the rest from reference TRBV5-1 and TRBJ2-2 gives the full variable domain: KAGVTQTPRYLIKTRGQQVTLSCSPISGHRSVSWYQQTPGQGLQFLFEYFSETQRNKGNFPGRFSGRQFSNSRSEMNVSTLELGDSALYLCASSRTASNTGELFFGEGSRLTVL.

This rearrangement joins TRBV7-9 to TRBJ1-4; 9 nucleotides line up with TRBD1. Germline V gene sequence: CDR1 SEHNR, CDR2 FQNEAQ (reference sequence). With 0 bases clipped from V and 4 bases from J, the junction kept 3 bases outside the gene matches. The CDR3 loop spans 16 amino acids. The CDR3 nucleotides read TGTGCCAGCAGCTTAGCCCCGGGACAGGGTAATGAAAAACTGTTTTTT. This translates into CASSLAPGQGNEKLFF.

The chain is built from TRBV28 and TRBJ2-7, with 10 positions matching TRBD2. Per the germline V gene, CDR1 is MDHEN and CDR2 is SYDVKM. This CDR3 is 15 amino acids long. V lost 5 bases, J lost 5 bases, and 9 bases stayed unmatched. In nucleotides, the CDR3 is TGTGCCAGCAGTAAGTATAGCGGGAGGTTTGACGAGCAGTACTTC. Its translation: CASSKYSGRFDEQYF.

This clone was seen a single time. The gene calls are TRBV7-8 and TRBJ2-3; 12 positions agree with TRBD1. Germline V gene data show CDR1 as SGHVS and CDR2 as FQNEAQ. CDR3 length: 17 amino acids. V was pared by 0 bases and J by 4 bases, with 5 bases of the junction left unmatched. CDR3 sequence (DNA): TGTGCCAGCAGCTTAGCAGGTGGGACAGGGGGCGCAGATACGCAGTATTTT. Protein product: CASSLAGGTGGADTQYF.